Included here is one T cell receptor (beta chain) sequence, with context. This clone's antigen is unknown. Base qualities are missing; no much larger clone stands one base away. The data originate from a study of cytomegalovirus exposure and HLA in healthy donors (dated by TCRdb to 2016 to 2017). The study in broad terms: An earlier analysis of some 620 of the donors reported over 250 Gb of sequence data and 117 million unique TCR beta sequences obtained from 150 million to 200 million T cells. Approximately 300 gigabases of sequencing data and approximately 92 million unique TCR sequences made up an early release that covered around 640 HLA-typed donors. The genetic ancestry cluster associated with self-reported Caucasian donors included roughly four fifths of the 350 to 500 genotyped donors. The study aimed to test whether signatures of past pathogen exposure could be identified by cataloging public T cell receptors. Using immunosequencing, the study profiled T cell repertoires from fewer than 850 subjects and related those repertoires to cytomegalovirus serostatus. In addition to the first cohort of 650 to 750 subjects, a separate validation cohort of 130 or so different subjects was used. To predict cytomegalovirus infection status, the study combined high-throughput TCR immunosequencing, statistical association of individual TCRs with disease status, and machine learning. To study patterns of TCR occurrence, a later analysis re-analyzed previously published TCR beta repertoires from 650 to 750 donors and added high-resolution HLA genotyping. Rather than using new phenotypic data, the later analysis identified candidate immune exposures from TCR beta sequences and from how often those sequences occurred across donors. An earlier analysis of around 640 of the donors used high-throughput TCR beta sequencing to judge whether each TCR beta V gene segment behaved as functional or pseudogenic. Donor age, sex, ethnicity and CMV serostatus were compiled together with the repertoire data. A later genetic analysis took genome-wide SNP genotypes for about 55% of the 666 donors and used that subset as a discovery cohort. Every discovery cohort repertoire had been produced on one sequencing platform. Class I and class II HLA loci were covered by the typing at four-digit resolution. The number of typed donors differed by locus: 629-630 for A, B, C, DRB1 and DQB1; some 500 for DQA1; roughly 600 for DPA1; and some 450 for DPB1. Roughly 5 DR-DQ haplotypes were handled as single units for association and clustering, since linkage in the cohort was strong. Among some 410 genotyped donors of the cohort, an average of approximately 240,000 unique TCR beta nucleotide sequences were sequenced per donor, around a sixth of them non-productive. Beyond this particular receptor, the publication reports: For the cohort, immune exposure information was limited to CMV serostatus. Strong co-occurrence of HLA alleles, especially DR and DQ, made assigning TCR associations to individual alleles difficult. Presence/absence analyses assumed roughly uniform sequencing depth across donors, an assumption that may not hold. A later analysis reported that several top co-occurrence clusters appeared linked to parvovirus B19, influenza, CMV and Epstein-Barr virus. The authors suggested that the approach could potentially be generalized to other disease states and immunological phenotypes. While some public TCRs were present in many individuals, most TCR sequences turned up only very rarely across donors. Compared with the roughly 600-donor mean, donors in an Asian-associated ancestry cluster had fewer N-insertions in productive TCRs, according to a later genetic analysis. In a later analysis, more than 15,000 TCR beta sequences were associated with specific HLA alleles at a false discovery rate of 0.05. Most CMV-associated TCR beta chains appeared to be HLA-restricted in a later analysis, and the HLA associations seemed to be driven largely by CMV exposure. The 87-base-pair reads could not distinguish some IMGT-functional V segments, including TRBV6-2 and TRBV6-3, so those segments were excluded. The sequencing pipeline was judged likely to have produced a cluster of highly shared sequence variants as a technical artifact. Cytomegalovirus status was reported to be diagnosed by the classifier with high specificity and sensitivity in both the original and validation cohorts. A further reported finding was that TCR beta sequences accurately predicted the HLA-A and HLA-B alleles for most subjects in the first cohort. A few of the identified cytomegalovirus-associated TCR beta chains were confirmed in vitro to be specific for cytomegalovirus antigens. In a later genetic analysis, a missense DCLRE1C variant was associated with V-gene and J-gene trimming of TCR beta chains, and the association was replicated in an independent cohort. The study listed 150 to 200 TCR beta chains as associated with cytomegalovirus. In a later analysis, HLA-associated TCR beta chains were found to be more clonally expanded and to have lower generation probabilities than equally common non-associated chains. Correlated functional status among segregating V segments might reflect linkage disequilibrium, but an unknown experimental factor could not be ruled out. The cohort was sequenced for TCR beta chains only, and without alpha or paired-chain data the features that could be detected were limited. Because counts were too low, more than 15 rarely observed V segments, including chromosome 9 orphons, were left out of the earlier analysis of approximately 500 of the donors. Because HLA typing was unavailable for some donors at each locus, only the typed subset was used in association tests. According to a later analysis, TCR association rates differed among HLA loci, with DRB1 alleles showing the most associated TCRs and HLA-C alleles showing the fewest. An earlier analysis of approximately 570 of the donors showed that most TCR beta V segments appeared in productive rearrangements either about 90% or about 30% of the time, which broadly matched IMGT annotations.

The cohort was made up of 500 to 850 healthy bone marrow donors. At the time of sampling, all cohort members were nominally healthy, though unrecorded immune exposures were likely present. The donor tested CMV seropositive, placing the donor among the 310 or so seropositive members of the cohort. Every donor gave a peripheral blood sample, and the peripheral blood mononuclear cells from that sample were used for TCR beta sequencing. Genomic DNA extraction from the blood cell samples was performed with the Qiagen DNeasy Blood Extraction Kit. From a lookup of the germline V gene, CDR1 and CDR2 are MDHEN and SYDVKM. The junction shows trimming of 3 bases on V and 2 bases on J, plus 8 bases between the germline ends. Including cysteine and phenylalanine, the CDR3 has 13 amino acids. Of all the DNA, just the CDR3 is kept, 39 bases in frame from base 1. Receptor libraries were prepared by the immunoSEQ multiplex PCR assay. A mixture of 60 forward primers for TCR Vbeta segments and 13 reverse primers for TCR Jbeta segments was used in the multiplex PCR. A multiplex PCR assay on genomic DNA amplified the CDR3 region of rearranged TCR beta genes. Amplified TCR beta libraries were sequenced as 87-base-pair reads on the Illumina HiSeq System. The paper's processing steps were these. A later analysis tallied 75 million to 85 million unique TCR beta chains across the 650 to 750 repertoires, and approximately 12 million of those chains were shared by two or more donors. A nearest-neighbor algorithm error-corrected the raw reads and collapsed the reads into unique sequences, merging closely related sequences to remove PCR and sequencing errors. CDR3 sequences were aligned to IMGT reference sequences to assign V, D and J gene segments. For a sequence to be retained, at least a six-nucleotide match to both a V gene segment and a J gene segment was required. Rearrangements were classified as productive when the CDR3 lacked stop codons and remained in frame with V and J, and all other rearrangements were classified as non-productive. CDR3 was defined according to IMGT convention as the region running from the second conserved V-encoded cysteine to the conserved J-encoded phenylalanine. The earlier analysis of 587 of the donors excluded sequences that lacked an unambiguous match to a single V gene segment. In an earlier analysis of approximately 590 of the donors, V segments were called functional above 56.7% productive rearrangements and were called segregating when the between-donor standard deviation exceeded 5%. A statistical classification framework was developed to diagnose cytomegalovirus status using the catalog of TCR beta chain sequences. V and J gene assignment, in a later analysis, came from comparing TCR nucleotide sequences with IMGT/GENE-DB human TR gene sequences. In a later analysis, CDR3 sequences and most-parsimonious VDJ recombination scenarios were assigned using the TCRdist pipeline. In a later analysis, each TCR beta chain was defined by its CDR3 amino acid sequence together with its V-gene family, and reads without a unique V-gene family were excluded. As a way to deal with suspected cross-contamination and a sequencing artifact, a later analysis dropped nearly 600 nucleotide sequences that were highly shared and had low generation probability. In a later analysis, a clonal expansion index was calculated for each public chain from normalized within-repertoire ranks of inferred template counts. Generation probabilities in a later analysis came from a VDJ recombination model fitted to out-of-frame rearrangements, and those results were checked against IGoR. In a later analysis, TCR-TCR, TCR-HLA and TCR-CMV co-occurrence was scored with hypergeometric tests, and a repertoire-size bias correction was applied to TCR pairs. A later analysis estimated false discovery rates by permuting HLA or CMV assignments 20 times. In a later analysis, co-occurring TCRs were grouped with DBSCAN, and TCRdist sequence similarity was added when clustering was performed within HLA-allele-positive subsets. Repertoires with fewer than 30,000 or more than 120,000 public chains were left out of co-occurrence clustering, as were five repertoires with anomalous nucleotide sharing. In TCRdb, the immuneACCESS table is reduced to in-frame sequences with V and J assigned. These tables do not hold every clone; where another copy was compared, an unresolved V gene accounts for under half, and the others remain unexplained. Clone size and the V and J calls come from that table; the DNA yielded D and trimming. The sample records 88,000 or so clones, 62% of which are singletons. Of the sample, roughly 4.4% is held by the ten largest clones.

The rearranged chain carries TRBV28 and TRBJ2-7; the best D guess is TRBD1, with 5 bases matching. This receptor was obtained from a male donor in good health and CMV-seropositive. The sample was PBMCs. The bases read TGTGCCAGCAGTTTTGGGGCGGCCTACGAGCAGTACTTC. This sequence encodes CASSFGAAYEQYF.